This passage covers 4 T cell receptor beta chains from one sample sequenced in a study of post-analysis software for immune sequencing data. Overall study results and limits: The study found TRBV5-6, TRBV5-1 and TRBV20-1 among four to six TRBV segments more frequent in patients than controls.

TCR beta cDNA libraries included unique molecular identifiers. TCRdb processed the PCR reads anew with MiXCR; each CDR3 protein has one entry. Altogether about 680,000 distinct CDR3 sequences are present, 55% to 70% being singletons, with the ten largest covering roughly 10%. These receptors lack a known antigen. What was sequenced was blood. Receptors were obtained from a girl aged 2-10 years with multiple sclerosis.

This chain links TRBV20-1 with TRBJ2-3; 8 nucleotides align to TRBD2. This CDR3 is built from 17 residues. From germline, CDR1 is DFQATT and CDR2 SNEGSKA (reference sequence). V lost 4 bases to trimming and J lost 4 bases; unmatched junction nucleotides: 16. CDR3 sequence reads: CSAIPVQRERVADTQYF. The CDR3 coding sequence is TGCAGTGCTATCCCGGTGCAGCGGGAGCGGGTGGCAGATACGCAGTATTTT.

J is TRBJ1-1 and V is TRBV5-5; D call uncertain. The CDR3 length is 13 residues. Germline V CDR1 and CDR2: SGHKS, YYEKEE (reference sequence). The V gene lost 1 base and the J gene lost 6 bases, with 10 bases spanning the gap. DNA of the CDR3: TGTGCCAGCAGCTTGTTCCTAGGCGCTGAAGCTTTCTTT. Protein: CASSLFLGAEAFF.

The V and J genes are TRBV18 and TRBJ2-7; maybe TRBD2 (5 bases). There are 13 residues in the CDR3. Trimming took off 0 bases at V and 9 bases at J, with 12 bases between the two ends. Looked up from germline, CDR1 is KGHSH and CDR2 is LQKENI. CDR3 DNA sequence: TGTGCCAGCTCACCACCGAGCGGAGTTGTGCAGTACTTC. Amino acids: CASSPPSGVVQYF.

This clonotype was observed a single time. This chain connects TRBV11-3 to TRBJ2-1, with 11 nucleotides matching TRBD2. This CDR3 is built from 17 residues. The ends lost 5 bases at V and 7 bases at J; junction bases unmatched: 13. CDR1 and CDR2 (germline): SGHNT, YENEEA. The CDR3 region has the DNA TGTGCCAGCAGCCCTGGGACTAGCGGACTCCCTTGGAATGAGCAGTTCTTC. This sequence encodes CASSPGTSGLPWNEQFF.